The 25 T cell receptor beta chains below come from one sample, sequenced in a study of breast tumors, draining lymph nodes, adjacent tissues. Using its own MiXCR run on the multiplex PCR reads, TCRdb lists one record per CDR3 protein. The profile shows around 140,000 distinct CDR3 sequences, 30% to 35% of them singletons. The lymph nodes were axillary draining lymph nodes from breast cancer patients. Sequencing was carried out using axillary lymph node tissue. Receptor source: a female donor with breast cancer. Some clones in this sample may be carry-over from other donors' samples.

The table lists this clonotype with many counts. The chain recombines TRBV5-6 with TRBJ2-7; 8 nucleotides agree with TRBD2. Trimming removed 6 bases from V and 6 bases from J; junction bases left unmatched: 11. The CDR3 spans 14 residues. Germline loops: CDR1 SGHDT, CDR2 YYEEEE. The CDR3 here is CASTIGGAAPEQYV. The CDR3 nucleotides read TGTGCCAGCACCATCGGGGGGGCCGCTCCCGAGCAGTACGTC.

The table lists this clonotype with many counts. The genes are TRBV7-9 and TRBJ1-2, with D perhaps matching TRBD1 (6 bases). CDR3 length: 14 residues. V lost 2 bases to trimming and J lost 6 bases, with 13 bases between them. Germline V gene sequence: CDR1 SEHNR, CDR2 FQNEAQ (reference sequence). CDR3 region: CASSLLVRGNGYTF. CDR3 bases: TGTGCCAGCAGCTTATTAGTCAGGGGAAATGGCTACACCTTC.

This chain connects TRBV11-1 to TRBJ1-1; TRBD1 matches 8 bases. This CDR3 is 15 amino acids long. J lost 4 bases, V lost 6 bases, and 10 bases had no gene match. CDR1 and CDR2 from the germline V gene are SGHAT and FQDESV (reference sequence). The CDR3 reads CASRQRQGFGTEAFF. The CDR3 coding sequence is TGTGCCAGCAGACAACGACAGGGGTTCGGCACTGAAGCTTTCTTT.

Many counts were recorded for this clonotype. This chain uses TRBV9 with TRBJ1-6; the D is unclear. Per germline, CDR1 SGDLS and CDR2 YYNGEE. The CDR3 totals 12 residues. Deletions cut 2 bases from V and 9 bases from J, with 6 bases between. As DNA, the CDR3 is TGTGCCAGCAGCGTCCTCGGTTCACCCCTCCACTTT. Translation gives CASSVLGSPLHF. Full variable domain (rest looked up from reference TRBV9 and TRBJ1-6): DSGVTQTPKHLITATGQRVTLRCSPRSGDLSVYWYQQSLDQGLQFLIQYYNGEERAKGNILERFSAQQFPDLHSELNLSSLELGDSALYFCASSVLGSPLHFGNGTRLTVT.

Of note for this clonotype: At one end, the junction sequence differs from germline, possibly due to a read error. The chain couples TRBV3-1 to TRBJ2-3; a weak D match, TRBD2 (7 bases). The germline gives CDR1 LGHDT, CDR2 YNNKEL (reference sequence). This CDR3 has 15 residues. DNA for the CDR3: TGCGCCGGCAGCCGACGCGGGGGCGAGGCAGATACGCAGTATTTT. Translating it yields CAGSRRGGEADTQYF.

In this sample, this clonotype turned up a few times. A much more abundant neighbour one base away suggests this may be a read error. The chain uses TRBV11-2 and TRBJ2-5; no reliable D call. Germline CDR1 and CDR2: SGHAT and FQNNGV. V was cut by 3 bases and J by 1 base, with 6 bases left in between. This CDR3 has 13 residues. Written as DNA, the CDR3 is TGTGCCAGCAGCTTGAGCAGCCAAGAGACCCAGTACTTC. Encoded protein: CASSLSSQETQYF. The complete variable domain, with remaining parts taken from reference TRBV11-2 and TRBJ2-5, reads EAGVAQSPRYKIIEKRQSVAFWCNPISGHATLYWYQQILGQGPKLLIQFQNNGVVDDSQLPKDRFSAERLKGVDSTLKIQPAKLEDSAVYLCASSLSSQETQYFGPGTRLLVL.

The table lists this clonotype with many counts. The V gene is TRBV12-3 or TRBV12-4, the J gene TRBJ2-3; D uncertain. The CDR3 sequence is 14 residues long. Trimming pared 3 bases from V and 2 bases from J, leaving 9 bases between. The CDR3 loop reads CASSFFSSTDTQYF. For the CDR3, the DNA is TGTGCCAGCAGTTTTTTCTCTTCCACAGATACGCAGTATTTT.

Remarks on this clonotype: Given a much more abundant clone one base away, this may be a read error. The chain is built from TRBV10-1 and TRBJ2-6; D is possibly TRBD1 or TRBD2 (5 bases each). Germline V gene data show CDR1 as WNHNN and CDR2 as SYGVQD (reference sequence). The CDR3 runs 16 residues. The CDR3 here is CASSSGLASGANVLAF. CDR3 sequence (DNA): TGCGCCAGCAGTTCAGGACTGGCCTCTGGGGCCAACGTCCTGGCTTTC.

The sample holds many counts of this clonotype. The CDR3 coding sequence is TGTGCCTGGAGTGCAGGGGAAGGTTATGAAAAACTGTTTTTT. Its protein is CAWSAGEGYEKLFF. This chain joins TRBV30 and TRBJ1-4, with D possibly TRBD1 on 6 matching bases. V was clipped by 1 base and J by 6 bases, with 12 bases between them. The germline CDR1 and CDR2 sequences are GTSNPN and SVGIG (reference sequence). This CDR3 is 14 amino acids long. Complete variable domain (other parts from reference TRBV30 and TRBJ1-4): SQTIHQWPATLVQPVGSPLSLECTVEGTSNPNLYWYRQAAGRGLQLLFYSVGIGQISSEVPQNLSASRPQDRQFILSSKKLLLSDSGFYLCAWSAGEGYEKLFFGSGTQLSVL.

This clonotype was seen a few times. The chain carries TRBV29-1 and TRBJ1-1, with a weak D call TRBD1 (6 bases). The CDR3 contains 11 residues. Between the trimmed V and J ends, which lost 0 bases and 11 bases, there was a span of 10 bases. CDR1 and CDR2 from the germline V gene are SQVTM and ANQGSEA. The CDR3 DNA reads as TGCAGCGTTGAAGAGGGGACATGGGCTTTCTTT. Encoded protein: CSVEEGTWAFF.

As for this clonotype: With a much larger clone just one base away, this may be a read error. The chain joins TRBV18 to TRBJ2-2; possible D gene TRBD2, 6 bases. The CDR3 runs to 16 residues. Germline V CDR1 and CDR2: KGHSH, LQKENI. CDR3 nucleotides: TGTGCCAGCTCACCTTGGGAGCACCCAACGGGCGGGGAGCCGTTTTTT. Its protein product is CASSPWEHPTGGEPFF.

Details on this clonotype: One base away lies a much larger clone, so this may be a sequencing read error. The CDR3 sequence is CASRPDRCEHYF. The CDR3 nucleotides are TGCGCCAGCAGACCCGACAGGTGCGAGCACTACTTC. V and J are TRBV5-1 and TRBJ2-7; D possibly corresponds to TRBD1 (6 bases). The V gene's germline CDR1 is SGHRS and CDR2 YFSETQ. The CDR3 is 12 residues long.

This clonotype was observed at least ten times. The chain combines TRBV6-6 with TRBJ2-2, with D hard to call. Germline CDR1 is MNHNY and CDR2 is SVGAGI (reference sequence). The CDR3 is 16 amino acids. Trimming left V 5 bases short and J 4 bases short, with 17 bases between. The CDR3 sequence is CASSPLPSGATGELFF. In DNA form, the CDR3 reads TGTGCCAGCAGTCCTCTACCCAGTGGTGCCACCGGGGAGCTGTTTTTT.

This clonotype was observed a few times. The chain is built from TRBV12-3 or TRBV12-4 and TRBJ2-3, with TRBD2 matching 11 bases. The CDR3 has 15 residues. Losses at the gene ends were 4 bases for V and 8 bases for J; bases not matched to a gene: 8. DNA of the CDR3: TGTGCCAGCAGTTCCCCGACTAGCGGGATTACTACGCAGTATTTT. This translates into CASSSPTSGITTQYF.

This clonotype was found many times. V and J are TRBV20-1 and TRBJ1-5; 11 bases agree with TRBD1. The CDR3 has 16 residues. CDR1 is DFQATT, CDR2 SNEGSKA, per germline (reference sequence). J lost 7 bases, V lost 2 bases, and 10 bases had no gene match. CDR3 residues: CSARPTGTGGRQPQHF. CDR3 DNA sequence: TGCAGTGCTAGACCAACCGGGACAGGGGGAAGACAGCCCCAGCATTTT.

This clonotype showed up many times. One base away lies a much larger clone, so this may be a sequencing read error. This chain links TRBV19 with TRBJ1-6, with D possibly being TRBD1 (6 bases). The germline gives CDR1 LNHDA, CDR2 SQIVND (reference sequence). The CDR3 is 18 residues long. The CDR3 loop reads CASSISPTGTFYNSPPHF. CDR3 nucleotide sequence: TGTGCCAGTAGTATCTCTCCGACCGGGACATTCTATAATTCACCCCCCCACTTT.

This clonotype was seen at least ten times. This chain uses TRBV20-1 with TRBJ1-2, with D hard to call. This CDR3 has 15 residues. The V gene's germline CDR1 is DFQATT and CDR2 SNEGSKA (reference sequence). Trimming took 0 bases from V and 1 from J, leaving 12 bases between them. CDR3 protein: CSARERVASNYGYTF. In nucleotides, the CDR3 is TGCAGTGCTAGAGAGAGGGTAGCGAGTAACTATGGCTACACCTTC.

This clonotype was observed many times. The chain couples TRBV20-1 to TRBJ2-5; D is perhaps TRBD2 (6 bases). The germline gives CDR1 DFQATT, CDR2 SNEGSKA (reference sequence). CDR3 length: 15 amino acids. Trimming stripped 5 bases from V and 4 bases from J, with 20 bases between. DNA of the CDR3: TGCAGTGCTTACACCTCCCTGGGGGGTGGAGAGACCCAGTACTTC. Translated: CSAYTSLGGGETQYF.

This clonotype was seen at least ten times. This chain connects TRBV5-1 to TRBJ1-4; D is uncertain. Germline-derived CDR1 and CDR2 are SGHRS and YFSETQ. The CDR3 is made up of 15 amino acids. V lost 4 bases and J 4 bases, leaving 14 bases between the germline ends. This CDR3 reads CASSPRADHNEKLFF. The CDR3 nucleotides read TGCGCCAGCAGCCCCCGGGCCGATCATAATGAAAAACTGTTTTTT. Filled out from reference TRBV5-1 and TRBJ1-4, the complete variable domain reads KAGVTQTPRYLIKTRGQQVTLSCSPISGHRSVSWYQQTPGQGLQFLFEYFSETQRNKGNFPGRFSGRQFSNSRSEMNVSTLELGDSALYLCASSPRADHNEKLFFGSGTQLSVL.

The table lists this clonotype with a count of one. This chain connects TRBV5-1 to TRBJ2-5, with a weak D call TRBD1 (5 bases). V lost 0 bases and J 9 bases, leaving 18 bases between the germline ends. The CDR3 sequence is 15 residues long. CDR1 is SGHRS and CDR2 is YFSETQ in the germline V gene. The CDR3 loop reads CASSLGDSSNQPQYF. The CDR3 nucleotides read TGCGCCAGCAGCTTGGGCGACAGCAGCAACCAGCCCCAGTACTTC.

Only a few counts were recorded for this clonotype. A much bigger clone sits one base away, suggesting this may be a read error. The CDR3 loop reads CVSSLEGGTTDTQYF. The CDR3 DNA reads TGTGTCAGCAGCTTAGAGGGGGGGACCACAGATACGCAGTATTTT. The chain uses TRBV7-9 and TRBJ2-3; D may be TRBD2 (7 bases). The CDR3 is 15 residues long. Germline V CDR1 and CDR2: SEHNR, FQNEAQ (reference sequence).

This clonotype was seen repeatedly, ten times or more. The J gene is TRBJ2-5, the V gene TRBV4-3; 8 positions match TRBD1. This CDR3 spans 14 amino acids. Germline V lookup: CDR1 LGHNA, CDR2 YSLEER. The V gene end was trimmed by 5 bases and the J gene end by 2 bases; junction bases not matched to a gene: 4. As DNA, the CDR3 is TGCGCCAGCAGCAATAACAGGGGGCAAGAGACCCAGTACTTC. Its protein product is CASSNNRGQETQYF.

The CDR3 sequence: CASSFGRAPFRGNEKLFF. DNA for the CDR3: TGTGCCAGCAGCTTTGGACGGGCCCCGTTTCGTGGTAATGAAAAACTGTTTTTT. The chain has TRBV5-5 and TRBJ1-4; D ambiguous. The CDR3 consists of 18 residues. Germline V lookup: CDR1 SGHKS, CDR2 YYEKEE (reference sequence). The V and J ends lost 2 bases and 4 bases respectively, with 21 bases between them.

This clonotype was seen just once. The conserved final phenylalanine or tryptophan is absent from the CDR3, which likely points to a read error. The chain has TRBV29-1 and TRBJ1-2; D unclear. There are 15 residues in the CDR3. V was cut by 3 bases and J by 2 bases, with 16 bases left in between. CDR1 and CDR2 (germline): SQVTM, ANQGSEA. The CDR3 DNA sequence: TGCAGCGTTGAGGATCAAGCCAGGATGAACTATGGCTACACCCTC. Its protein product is CSVEDQARMNYGYTL.

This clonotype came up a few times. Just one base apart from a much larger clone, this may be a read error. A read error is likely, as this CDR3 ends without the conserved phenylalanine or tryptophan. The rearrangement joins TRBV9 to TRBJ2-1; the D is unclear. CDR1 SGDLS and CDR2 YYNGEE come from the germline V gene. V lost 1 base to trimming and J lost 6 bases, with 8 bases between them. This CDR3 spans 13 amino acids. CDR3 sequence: CASSVPNTNEQFS. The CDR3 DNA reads TGTGCCAGCAGCGTACCTAACACCAATGAGCAGTTCTCC.